This TCR beta chain comes out of a study of blood T cells in healthy people across ages. Using a J-beta primer mix together with a sample-barcoded 5' primer, a second PCR was run for about 6 to 11 cycles. TCRdb reprocessed the 5' RACE reads via MiXCR and lists one record per CDR3 protein. The profile covers 1,500,000 or so distinct CDR3 sequences, with around 40% appearing a single time and 4% taken by the ten largest. V dropped 4 bases and J dropped 5 bases, with 12 bases sitting between them. CDR1 SEHNR and CDR2 FQNEAQ come from the germline V gene (reference sequence). This CDR3 has 13 residues. This rearrangement joins TRBV7-9 to TRBJ2-7, with D tentatively TRBD1 (6 bases). This TCR was recovered from a woman between 18 and 29 years old in good health. Sequencing was done on a sample of blood. Written as DNA, the CDR3 is TGTGCCAGCAGCTCGATTACAGGGAACGAGCAGTACTTC. Amino acids: CASSSITGNEQYF.